The 14 T cell receptor beta chains in this list originate from one sample, sequenced in a study of CD8 T cells in ankylosing spondylitis. TCRdb reprocessed the 5' RACE reads via MiXCR and lists one record per CDR3 protein. This table has 240,000 or so distinct CDR3 sequences, 8.6% appearing once. Sequences were obtained from blood, either unsorted or a sorted T cell fraction (not recorded which). These receptors came from a male donor with ankylosing spondylitis or in good health (not recorded which).

This clonotype came up many times. The chain carries TRBV5-1 and TRBJ2-5, with no clear D. V dropped 7 bases and J dropped 0 bases, with 22 bases sitting between them. In germline, CDR1 is SGHRS, CDR2 YFSETQ. This CDR3 spans 17 amino acids. This CDR3 is CASREARQPLYQETQYF. DNA of the CDR3: TGCGCCAGCCGCGAAGCCCGGCAGCCCTTGTACCAAGAGACCCAGTACTTC.

This clonotype has at least ten counts. The J gene is TRBJ2-5, the V gene TRBV5-1; D uncertain. Germline V gene lookup returns CDR1 SGHRS and CDR2 YFSETQ. CDR3 length: 13 residues. V was shortened by 2 bases and J by 3 bases, with 8 bases between the two germline ends. The CDR3 DNA reads as TGCGCCAGCAGCTTTACCCCGGAAGAGACCCAGTACTTC. Encoded protein: CASSFTPEETQYF.

The chain links TRBV30 to TRBJ2-2, with a weak D call TRBD1 (6 bases). V lost 2 bases and J lost 4, with 8 bases in between. This CDR3 comprises 13 residues. CDR1 and CDR2 (germline): GTSNPN, SVGIG (reference sequence). As DNA, the CDR3 is TGTGCCTGGAGTCCCAGGGGCACCGGGGAGCTGTTTTTT. Its protein is CAWSPRGTGELFF.

In this sample, this clonotype turned up many times. The V call is TRBV20-1, the J call TRBJ2-7; unclear D gene. The length of the CDR3 is 13 residues. Per the germline V gene, CDR1 is DFQATT and CDR2 is SNEGSKA (reference sequence). V was clipped by 6 bases and J by 4 bases, with 16 bases between them. The CDR3 protein is CSAPTLDGYEQYF. DNA for the CDR3: TGCAGTGCCCCTACCTTGGACGGTTACGAGCAGTACTTC.

This clonotype was observed at least ten times. This rearrangement joins TRBV20-1 to TRBJ2-3, with TRBD2 as a possible D gene (6 bases). Looked up from germline, CDR1 is DFQATT and CDR2 is SNEGSKA (reference sequence). V was cut by 4 bases and J by 1 base, with 24 bases left in between. The CDR3 sequence is 18 residues long. The CDR3 protein is CSAIGGEPTSVRTDTQYF. The CDR3 DNA reads as TGCAGTGCTATAGGTGGGGAACCGACTAGTGTTCGCACAGATACGCAGTATTTT.

This clonotype was counted between two and nine times. The rearrangement joins TRBV25-1 to TRBJ1-5; 9 positions agree with TRBD1. CDR3 length equals 14 residues. V lost 6 bases to trimming and J lost 7 bases; unmatched junction nucleotides: 7. Germline values: CDR1 MGHDK, CDR2 SYGVNS. The CDR3 region has the DNA TGTGCCAGCAGAGGGGTGGGACAGGGCCAGCCCCAGCATTTT. This translates into CASRGVGQGQPQHF.

This clonotype was recorded many times. This chain joins TRBV20-1 and TRBJ2-1; TRBD1 agrees at 9 bases. The CDR3 is made up of 16 amino acids. Per the germline V gene, CDR1 is DFQATT and CDR2 is SNEGSKA (reference sequence). Germline trimming cut 2 bases from V and 1 base from J; bases unmatched to any gene: 6. The DNA of the CDR3 is TGCAGTGCTAGATGGGGACAGGGATGGTCCTACAATGAGCAGTTCTTC. Encoded protein: CSARWGQGWSYNEQFF.

This clonotype was picked up many times. The V and J genes are TRBV24-1 and TRBJ2-1; 10 nucleotides match TRBD1. J was trimmed by 9 bases and V by 0 bases; bases with no gene match: 4. CDR3 length equals 15 residues. The germline V gene has CDR1 KGHDR and CDR2 SFDVKD. In DNA form, the CDR3 reads TGTGCCACCAGTGATTTGGGGACAGGGGACGCTGAGCAGTTCTTC. Translated: CATSDLGTGDAEQFF.

V is TRBV7-2 and J is TRBJ1-5; TRBD1 agrees at 7 bases. V dropped 5 bases and J dropped 9; count of bases not matched to a gene: 13. Germline values: CDR1 SGHTA, CDR2 FQGNSA. This CDR3 is built from 15 residues. This CDR3 reads CASSLDRHFVAPQHF. DNA of the CDR3: TGTGCCAGCAGCCTGGACAGGCATTTCGTCGCGCCCCAGCATTTT.

This clonotype was seen at least ten times. The V call is TRBV9, the J call TRBJ2-1, with TRBD2 identical over 9 bases. The germline CDR1 and CDR2 sequences are SGDLS and YYNGEE. The CDR3 covers 15 residues. V lost 0 bases to trimming and J lost 4 bases; unmatched junction nucleotides: 2. The CDR3 coding sequence is TGTGCCAGCAGCGTAGGGCTAGCGGGGTACAATGAGCAGTTCTTC. Its protein product is CASSVGLAGYNEQFF.

This clonotype came up many times. The rearrangement links TRBV10-2 to TRBJ2-5; unclear D gene. V was pared by 0 bases and J by 5 bases, with 7 bases between. The V gene's germline CDR1 is WSHSY and CDR2 SAAADI. The CDR3 runs 13 residues. In nucleotides, the CDR3 is TGCGCCAGCAGTGAGTCACAGAGGGAGACCCAGTACTTC. Translating it yields CASSESQRETQYF.

This clonotype was seen many times. The V and J genes are TRBV4-3 and TRBJ1-5; D ambiguous. Germline V lookup: CDR1 LGHNA, CDR2 YSLEER. This CDR3 has 15 amino acids. V lost 0 bases and J lost 4, with 10 bases in between. CDR3 sequence (DNA): TGCGCCAGCAGCCAAGAATTTCGCGGGAATCAGCCCCAGCATTTT. It codes for CASSQEFRGNQPQHF.

The J gene is TRBJ1-2, the V gene TRBV21-1; TRBD1 reflects the table's D call only, with no check against the DNA. TRBV21-1 is termed a pseudogene. CDR3 length: 14 residues. The CDR3 DNA reads as TGTGCCAGCACCAAACAGGGGACCGACTATGGCTACACCTTC. Protein: CASTKQGTDYGYTF.

This clonotype has ten or more counts. V gene TRBV12-3 or TRBV12-4 combines with J gene TRBJ2-3; 7 positions match TRBD2. V was clipped by 1 base and J by 3 bases; unmatched bases: 4. This CDR3 contains 15 residues. For the CDR3, the DNA is TGTGCCAGCAGTTTAGAGCTAGCGGAAACAGATACGCAGTATTTT. It specifies CASSLELAETDTQYF.